This T cell receptor (beta chain) was recorded in a study of cytomegalovirus exposure and HLA in healthy donors. Use of 60 Vbeta and 13 Jbeta primers characterized the PCR. In the original processing: The authors later counted roughly 79 million unique TCR beta chains, 9 million to 14 million of them shared. The method was immunoSEQ multiplex PCR; TCRdb's version includes in-frame clones alone and lacks a portion of them. That table gives V, J and clone size, and the DNA gave D and trimming. Of 150,000 to 250,000 clones listed, 85% are singletons. Trimming removed 3 bases from V and 4 bases from J; junction bases left unmatched: 12. The germline V gene has CDR1 MDHEN and CDR2 SYDVKM. The CDR3 covers 19 residues.

The chain is built from TRBV28 and TRBJ2-1; 13 bases are shared with TRBD2. The sequence derives from a woman aged 45-60 years in good health and CMV-seronegative. Sequencing was performed on PBMCs. CDR3 sequence (DNA): TGTGCCAGCAGTTTTTCCGGAGGACTAGCGGGGGTCTCTTACAATGAGCAGTTCTTC. As protein: CASSFSGGLAGVSYNEQFF.